One sample yielded the 20 T cell receptor beta chains listed below, sequenced in a study of blood T cell repertoires in COVID-19. Sequencing was performed with immunoSEQ multiplex PCR; in TCRdb, only in-frame clones are kept and a portion is missing. This sample has about 150,000 clones, with approximately 80% found just once. The sequenced sample was PBMCs or T cells enriched from blood (not recorded which). The receptors come from a woman aged 50 to 60 who had recovered from COVID-19.

The chain combines TRBV6-5 with TRBJ1-5; D remains unclear. Per germline, CDR1 MNHEY and CDR2 SVGAGI. The V end lost 6 bases, the J end lost 7 bases, and 13 bases lay between the germline ends. The CDR3 covers 13 residues. In nucleotides, the CDR3 is TGTGCCAGCAGACCAAAAGCCGGGCAGCCCCAGCATTTT. It codes for CASRPKAGQPQHF.

The chain recombines TRBV7-9 with TRBJ1-2; a possible D gene is TRBD1 (6 bases). Germline loops: CDR1 SEHNR, CDR2 FQNEAQ (reference sequence). V dropped 5 bases and J dropped 10 bases, with 14 bases sitting between them. CDR3 length: 12 residues. CDR3 sequence reads: CASSRWTEDYTF. The CDR3 nucleotides are TGTGCCAGCAGCCGTTGGACAGAAGACTACACCTTC.

V and J are TRBV2 and TRBJ2-5, with D possibly matching TRBD2 (5 bases). This CDR3 has 13 residues. Germline V CDR1 and CDR2: SNHLY, FYNNEI. V lost 4 bases and J lost 7, with 13 bases in between. The CDR3 sequence is CASSGASPRTQYF. DNA of the CDR3: TGTGCCAGCAGTGGGGCTAGCCCAAGGACCCAGTACTTC.

In its sample, this clone was seen a few times. J is TRBJ2-3 and V is TRBV5-1, with D uncertain. This CDR3 has 14 amino acids. The V end lost 5 bases, the J end lost 4 bases, and 14 bases lay between the germline ends. Germline CDR1 is SGHRS and CDR2 is YFSETQ. In nucleotides, the CDR3 is TGCGCCAGCAGTAAGGAGCTTGTCGCAGATACGCAGTATTTT. Its protein product is CASSKELVADTQYF.

The V gene is TRBV27, the J gene TRBJ2-1; 7 positions agree with TRBD1. The CDR3 consists of 15 residues. V dropped 5 bases and J dropped 5; count of bases not matched to a gene: 9. In germline, CDR1 is MNHEY, CDR2 SMNVEV (reference sequence). DNA for the CDR3: TGTGCCAGCAGTGACCACAGGGGATGGAACAATGAGCAGTTCTTC. It translates to CASSDHRGWNNEQFF.

V and J are TRBV24-1 and TRBJ2-1; 11 bases fit TRBD1. Germline V lookup: CDR1 KGHDR, CDR2 SFDVKD. The CDR3 is made up of 16 amino acids. V lost 3 bases and J lost 7; bases outside the gene matches: 7. CDR3 sequence: CATSDAGTGGDNEQFF. The CDR3 bases are TGTGCCACCAGTGATGCCGGGACAGGGGGAGATAATGAGCAGTTCTTC.

The chain links TRBV19 to TRBJ1-6, with unresolved D. V lost 2 bases, J lost 0 bases, and 11 bases lay in between. Germline-derived CDR1 and CDR2 are LNHDA and SQIVND (reference sequence). CDR3 length: 17 amino acids. CDR3 coding DNA: TGTGCCAGTAGTATACGGGTTCCGAGCTCCTATAATTCACCCCTCCACTTT. As protein: CASSIRVPSSYNSPLHF.

This clone is judged medium-sized (0.01 to 0.1%). The gene calls are TRBV7-8 and TRBJ2-6; maybe TRBD2 (6 bases). Trimming removed 5 bases at V and 5 bases at J, with 13 bases between. From germline, CDR1 is SGHVS and CDR2 FQNEAQ. The CDR3 has 15 residues. The CDR3 DNA is TGTGCCAGCAGCGGCACGCGGGGCTGGGCCAACGTCCTGACTTTC. Translation gives CASSGTRGWANVLTF.

The genes are TRBV19 and TRBJ1-1; 9 bases line up with TRBD1. V dropped 5 bases and J dropped 5; count of bases not matched to a gene: 12. The CDR3 is 16 residues long. Germline V gives CDR1 LNHDA, CDR2 SQIVND (reference sequence). The CDR3, as DNA: TGTGCCAGTAGTTTTATCACCGGGACAGGGTATACTGAAGCTTTCTTT. Residues: CASSFITGTGYTEAFF.

The CDR3 region has the DNA TGTGCCAGCAGCCGGGACATACGAAATCAGCCCCAGCATTTT. Encoded protein: CASSRDIRNQPQHF. The rearrangement uses TRBV9 and TRBJ1-5; D may be TRBD1 (6 bases). From germline, CDR1 is SGDLS and CDR2 YYNGEE. The CDR3 spans 14 residues. Trimming stripped 4 bases from V and 4 bases from J, with 12 bases between.

The chain carries TRBV14 and TRBJ2-3, with TRBD2 matching over 9 bases. Trimming cost V 6 bases and J 6 bases; bases outside gene matches: 4. Germline-derived CDR1 and CDR2 are SGHDN and FVKESK. The CDR3 is 13 residues long. As DNA, the CDR3 is TGTGCCAGCAGTCCCAGCGGGAGGGATACGCAGTATTTT. Translating gives CASSPSGRDTQYF.

This chain joins TRBV15 and TRBJ1-5; no definite D call. This CDR3 contains 12 residues. Germline-derived CDR1 and CDR2 are LNHNV and YYDKDF (reference sequence). Trimming shortened V by 3 bases and J by 3 bases, and 3 bases separated the two germline ends. The CDR3 DNA follows: TGTGCCACCAGCAGGGCCAATCAGCCCCAGCATTTT. Its protein product is CATSRANQPQHF.

The CDR3 reads CASSIDSAEAFF. DNA of the CDR3: TGTGCCAGTAGTATAGACAGCGCCGAAGCTTTCTTT. V is TRBV19 and J is TRBJ1-1; D remains unclear. The CDR3 is 12 amino acids. Germline assignment: CDR1 LNHDA and CDR2 SQIVND (reference sequence). V shed 0 bases and J shed 8 bases, with 7 bases lying between them.

The chain is built from TRBV28 and TRBJ1-4; D may be TRBD1 (5 bases). Trimming stripped 7 bases from V and 4 bases from J, with 10 bases between. The germline V gene encodes CDR1 MDHEN and CDR2 SYDVKM. The CDR3 sequence is 13 residues long. Here the CDR3 reads CASTRGVNEKLFF. CDR3 in DNA: TGTGCCAGCACCCGGGGGGTTAATGAAAAACTGTTTTTT.

The chain links TRBV18 to TRBJ1-4, with D possibly TRBD1 on 6 matching bases. Germline V gene sequence: CDR1 KGHSH, CDR2 LQKENI. CDR3 length: 14 amino acids. Trimming took 4 bases from V and 4 from J, leaving 10 bases between them. The CDR3 reads CASSLQGFNEKLFF. The CDR3 DNA sequence: TGTGCCAGCTCACTACAGGGATTTAATGAAAAACTGTTTTTT.

This chain uses TRBV6-5 with TRBJ1-2; no clear D gene. Germline CDR1 MNHEY, CDR2 SVGAGI. V was trimmed by 5 bases and J by 7 bases, leaving 17 bases between them. The CDR3 runs 14 residues. Written as DNA, the CDR3 is TGTGCCAGCAGTCTGCCGGGAGACCGGGGTGGCTACACCTTC. As protein: CASSLPGDRGGYTF.

The rearrangement joins TRBV19 to TRBJ2-1, with TRBD2 matching 10 bases. The germline CDR1 and CDR2 sequences are LNHDA and SQIVND (reference sequence). CDR3 length: 15 amino acids. The junction had 12 bases not matched to a gene; V was cut back by 8 bases and J by 8 bases. This chain's CDR3 is CASRRASGGSDEQFF. The DNA of the CDR3 is TGTGCCAGTCGCCGGGCTAGCGGGGGTTCAGATGAGCAGTTCTTC.

This clone was counted between two and nine times. The rearrangement joins TRBV7-9 to TRBJ2-1, with 13 bases aligning to TRBD2. Germline CDR1 and CDR2: SEHNR and FQNEAQ (reference sequence). The CDR3 runs to 14 residues. After removal of 3 bases from V and 8 bases from J, the junction contained 1 base not matched to a gene. The CDR3 spells CASSLTSGGHEQFF. As DNA, the CDR3 is TGTGCCAGCAGCTTGACTAGCGGGGGGCATGAGCAGTTCTTC.

This rearrangement joins TRBV7-2 to TRBJ1-2; D possibly corresponds to TRBD1 (5 bases). The length of the CDR3 is 13 residues. The V end was cut by 5 bases, the J end by 3 bases, with 10 bases between. CDR1 SGHTA and CDR2 FQGNSA come from the germline V gene. The DNA of the CDR3 is TGTGCCAGCAGCCCACAGGTAGACTATGGCTACACCTTC. This codes for CASSPQVDYGYTF. Full variable domain (rest looked up from reference TRBV7-2 and TRBJ1-2): GAGVSQSPSNKVTEKGKDVELRCDPISGHTALYWYRQSLGQGLEFLIYFQGNSAPDKSGLPSDRFSAERTGGSVSTLTIQRTQQEDSAVYLCASSPQVDYGYTFGSGTRLTVV.

The chain has TRBV5-1 and TRBJ2-2; tentatively, D is TRBD2 (7 bases). The CDR3 extends over 17 amino acids. Germline V lookup: CDR1 SGHRS, CDR2 YFSETQ. Between the trimmed V and J ends, which lost 0 bases and 7 bases, there was a span of 19 bases. The CDR3 nucleotides read TGCGCCAGCAGCTTGGGAGCTAGCGGAGGGGGAGACGGGGAGCTGTTTTTT. It is translated as CASSLGASGGGDGELFF.